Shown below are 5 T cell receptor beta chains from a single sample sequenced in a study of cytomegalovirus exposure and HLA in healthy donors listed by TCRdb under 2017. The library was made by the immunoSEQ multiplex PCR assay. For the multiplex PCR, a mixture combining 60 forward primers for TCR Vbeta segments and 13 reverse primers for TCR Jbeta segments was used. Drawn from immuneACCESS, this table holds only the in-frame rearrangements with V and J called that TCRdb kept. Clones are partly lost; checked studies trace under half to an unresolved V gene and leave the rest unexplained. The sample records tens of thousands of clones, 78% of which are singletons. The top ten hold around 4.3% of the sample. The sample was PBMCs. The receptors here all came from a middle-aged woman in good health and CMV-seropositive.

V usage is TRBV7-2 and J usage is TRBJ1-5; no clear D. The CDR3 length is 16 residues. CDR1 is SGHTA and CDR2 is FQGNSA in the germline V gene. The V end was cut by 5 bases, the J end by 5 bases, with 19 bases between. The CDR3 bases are TGTGCCAGCAGCCTATTCTCTAGCTCTGGCGATCAGCCCCAGCATTTT. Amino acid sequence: CASSLFSSSGDQPQHF.

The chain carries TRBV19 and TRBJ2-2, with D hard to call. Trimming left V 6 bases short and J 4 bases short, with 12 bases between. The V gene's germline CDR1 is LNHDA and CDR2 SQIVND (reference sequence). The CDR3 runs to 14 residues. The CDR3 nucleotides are TGTGCCAGTAGCCCTACCTATGGCACCGGGGAGCTGTTTTTT. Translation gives CASSPTYGTGELFF.

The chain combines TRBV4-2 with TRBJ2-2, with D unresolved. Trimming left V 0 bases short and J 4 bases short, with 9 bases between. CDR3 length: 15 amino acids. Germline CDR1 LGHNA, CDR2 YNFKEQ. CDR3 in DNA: TGTGCCAGCAGCCAAGATCTAGTAGGCACCGGGGAGCTGTTTTTT. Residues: CASSQDLVGTGELFF.

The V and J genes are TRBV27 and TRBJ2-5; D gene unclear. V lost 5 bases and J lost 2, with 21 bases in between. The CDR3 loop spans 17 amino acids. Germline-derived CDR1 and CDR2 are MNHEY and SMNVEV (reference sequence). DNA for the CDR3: TGTGCCAGCAGTACCTCCTTGATCGGGTTCGTGCAAGAGACCCAGTACTTC. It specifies CASSTSLIGFVQETQYF.

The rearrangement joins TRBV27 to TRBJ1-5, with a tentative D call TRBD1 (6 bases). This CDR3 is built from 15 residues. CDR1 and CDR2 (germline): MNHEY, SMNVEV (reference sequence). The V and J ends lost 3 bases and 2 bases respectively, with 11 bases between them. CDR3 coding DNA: TGTGCCAGCAGTTTCTCAGGGGTGGGCAATCAGCCCCAGCATTTT. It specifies CASSFSGVGNQPQHF.